This TCR beta chain was profiled in a study of beta chain features in type 1 diabetes. Study-wide points: Shorter TCRB CDR3s, moderately but significantly so, marked every one of the four CD4+ subsets in Type 1 diabetes patients. Type 1 diabetes patients had fewer VDJ junction insertions and more deletions.

Expressed TCRB transcripts were sequenced, since all the RNA that had been isolated was reverse transcribed. TCRdb's copy holds only in-frame clones and misses some; the assay was immunoSEQ multiplex PCR. The sample carries 970,000 or so clones, roughly 17% recorded once. This CDR3 has 14 amino acids. Germline CDR1 and CDR2: MDHEN and SYDVKM. Losses at the gene ends were 10 bases for V and 5 bases for J; bases not matched to a gene: 7. This clone was counted once. The antigen remains undetermined. Sequenced: naive CD4+ T cells from blood. V is TRBV28 and J is TRBJ1-4; 10 bases align to TRBD1. This receptor was taken from a young woman in good health. The CDR3 loop reads CATLSGQGNEKLFF. CDR3 sequence (DNA): TGTGCCACACTATCGGGACAGGGGAATGAAAAACTGTTTTTT.